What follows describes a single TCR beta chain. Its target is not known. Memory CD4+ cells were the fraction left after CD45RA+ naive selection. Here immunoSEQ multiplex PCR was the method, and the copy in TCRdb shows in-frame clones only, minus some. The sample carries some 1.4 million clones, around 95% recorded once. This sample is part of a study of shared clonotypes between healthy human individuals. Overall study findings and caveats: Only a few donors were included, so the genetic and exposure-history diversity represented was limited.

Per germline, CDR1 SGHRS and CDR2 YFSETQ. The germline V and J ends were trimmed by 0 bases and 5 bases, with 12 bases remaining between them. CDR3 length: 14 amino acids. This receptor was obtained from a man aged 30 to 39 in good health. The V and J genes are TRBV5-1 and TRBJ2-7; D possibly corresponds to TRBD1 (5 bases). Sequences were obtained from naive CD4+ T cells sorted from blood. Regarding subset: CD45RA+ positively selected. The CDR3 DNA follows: TGCGCCAGCAGCTTGGGGACAACGGCCAACGAGCAGTACTTC. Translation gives CASSLGTTANEQYF.